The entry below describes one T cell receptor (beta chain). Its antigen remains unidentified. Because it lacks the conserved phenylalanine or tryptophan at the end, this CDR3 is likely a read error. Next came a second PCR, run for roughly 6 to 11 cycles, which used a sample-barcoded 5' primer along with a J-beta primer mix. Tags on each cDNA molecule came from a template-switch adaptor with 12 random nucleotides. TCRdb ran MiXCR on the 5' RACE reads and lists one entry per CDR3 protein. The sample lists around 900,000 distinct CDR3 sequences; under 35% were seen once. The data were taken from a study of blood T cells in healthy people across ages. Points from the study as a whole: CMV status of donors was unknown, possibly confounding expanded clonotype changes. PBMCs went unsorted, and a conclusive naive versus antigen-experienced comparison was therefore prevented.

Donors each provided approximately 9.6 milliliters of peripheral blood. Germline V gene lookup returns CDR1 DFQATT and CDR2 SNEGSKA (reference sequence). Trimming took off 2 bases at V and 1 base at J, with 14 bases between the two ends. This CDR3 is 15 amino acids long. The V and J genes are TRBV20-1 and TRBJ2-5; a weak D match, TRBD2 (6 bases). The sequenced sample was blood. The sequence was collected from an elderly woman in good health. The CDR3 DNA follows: TGCAGTGCTAGATCCTCCCAGCGGGTCCAAGAGACCCAGTACTCC. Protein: CSARSSQRVQETQYS.